These 32 T cell receptor beta chains came from one sample sequenced in a study of T cell clones after liver transplantation. Data came from immunoSEQ multiplex PCR; TCRdb stores just in-frame clones and leaves some out. This table holds 65,000 to 90,000 clones, 90% found once. Sequenced here: CD4+ T cells from blood, sampled before liver transplant. The receptors were sampled from a human donor who received a liver transplant.

The chain joins TRBV6-5 to TRBJ1-1; a weak D match, TRBD1 (6 bases). Germline CDR1 is MNHEY and CDR2 is SVGAGI. The CDR3 totals 15 residues. Trimming removed 4 bases from V and 0 bases from J, with 12 bases in between. The CDR3 coding sequence is TGTGCCAGCAGTTCCACAGGGCATATGAACACTGAAGCTTTCTTT. Amino acids: CASSSTGHMNTEAFF.

This clone was recorded once. J is TRBJ2-5 and V is TRBV28; 10 nucleotides agree with TRBD2. The V and J ends lost 5 bases and 7 bases, in that order; junction bases with no gene match: 7. Germline loops: CDR1 MDHEN, CDR2 SYDVKM. This CDR3 spans 14 amino acids. CDR3 DNA: TGTGCCAGCAGTGCTAGCGGGGGCTGGGGGACCCAGTACTTC. It encodes CASSASGGWGTQYF.

The chain combines TRBV13 with TRBJ1-2; the D gene is possibly TRBD1 (6 bases). The V end lost 5 bases, the J end lost 5 bases, and 15 bases lay between the germline ends. Per the germline V gene, CDR1 is PRHDT and CDR2 is FYEKMQ (reference sequence). The length of the CDR3 is 14 residues. The CDR3 region has the DNA TGTGCCAGCAGCCAGGGGCGGGCTACTTATGGCTACACCTTC. This codes for CASSQGRATYGYTF. Based on the CDR3 plus reference TRBV13 and TRBJ1-2, the full variable domain is AAGVIQSPRHLIKEKRETATLKCYPIPRHDTVYWYQQGPGQDPQFLISFYEKMQSDKGSIPDRFSAQQFSDYHSELNMSSLELGDSALYFCASSQGRATYGYTFGSGTRLTVV.

V and J are TRBV9 and TRBJ2-7; 10 positions agree with TRBD1. The V gene end was trimmed by 3 bases and the J gene end by 5 bases; junction bases not matched to a gene: 5. Germline V CDR1 and CDR2: SGDLS, YYNGEE. The CDR3 covers 14 residues. In DNA form, the CDR3 reads TGTGCCAGCAGCGGGGGGGACAGGGGCCACGAGCAGTACTTC. Its protein product is CASSGGDRGHEQYF.

This clone was picked up one time. The chain's CDR3 is CASSPGAGADNEQFF. CDR3 DNA: TGTGCCAGCTCACCCGGGGCCGGAGCAGACAATGAGCAGTTCTTC. This sequence joins TRBV18 and TRBJ2-1; D assignment may be TRBD1 or TRBD2 (5 bases each). Germline V gene lookup returns CDR1 KGHSH and CDR2 LQKENI. V was clipped by 3 bases and J by 5 bases, with 14 bases between them. The CDR3 extends over 15 amino acids.

This clone turned up a few times. The V and J genes are TRBV27 and TRBJ1-4; D is uncertain. V lost 3 bases, J lost 8 bases, and 7 bases lay in between. Germline V gene sequence: CDR1 MNHEY, CDR2 SMNVEV (reference sequence). The CDR3 spans 12 residues. The CDR3 spells CASSFFGEKLFF. The DNA of the CDR3 is TGTGCCAGCAGTTTTTTTGGCGAAAAACTGTTTTTT.

The V and J genes are TRBV29-1 and TRBJ1-5, with a weak D call TRBD1 (5 bases). CDR1 is SQVTM, CDR2 ANQGSEA, per germline. The CDR3 has 13 amino acids. V gave up 7 bases and J gave up 8 bases, with 18 bases separating them. In DNA, the CDR3 is TGCAGCGCCGGGATGGGGCAGGGTGAGCCCCAGCATTTT. This translates into CSAGMGQGEPQHF.

This sequence joins TRBV25-1 and TRBJ1-4; 8 nucleotides agree with TRBD1. Germline-derived CDR1 and CDR2 are MGHDK and SYGVNS. V was clipped by 1 base and J by 1 base; unmatched bases: 5. This CDR3 has 17 amino acids. For the CDR3, the DNA is TGTGCCAGCAGTGAATTCGGACAGGGACTAACTAATGAAAAACTGTTTTTT. Translating it yields CASSEFGQGLTNEKLFF.

The chain employs TRBV4-2 and TRBJ2-3; D unresolved. CDR3 length: 14 amino acids. Trimming took 2 bases from V and 1 from J, leaving 7 bases between them. Germline V gives CDR1 LGHNA, CDR2 YNFKEQ. The CDR3 coding sequence is TGTGCCAGCAGCCAACAAAGTGGCACAGATACGCAGTATTTT. Translating it yields CASSQQSGTDTQYF.

The chain recombines TRBV19 with TRBJ1-5; D perhaps matches TRBD1 (5 bases). Looked up from germline, CDR1 is LNHDA and CDR2 is SQIVND (reference sequence). The CDR3 is 13 amino acids. V lost 1 base and J 11 bases, leaving 12 bases between the germline ends. CDR3 sequence: CASSIVDSQTQHF. In nucleotides, the CDR3 is TGTGCCAGTAGTATAGTTGACAGCCAGACCCAGCATTTT. Filled out from reference TRBV19 and TRBJ1-5, the complete variable domain reads DGGITQSPKYLFRKEGQNVTLSCEQNLNHDAMYWYRQDPGQGLRLIYYSQIVNDFQKGDIAEGYSVSREKKESFPLTVTSAQKNPTAFYLCASSIVDSQTQHFGDGTRLSIL.

Here the CDR3 DNA reads TGTGCCAGCAGTGGGGGACAGGCCGATCAGCCCCAGCATTTT. It is translated as CASSGGQADQPQHF. The chain couples TRBV6-1 to TRBJ1-5; 8 bases are a match to TRBD1. The CDR3 totals 14 residues. CDR1 is MNHNS and CDR2 is SASEGT in the germline V gene. The V and J ends lost 4 bases and 5 bases, in that order; junction bases with no gene match: 4.

The chain recombines TRBV11-2 with TRBJ1-3; unclear D gene. In germline, CDR1 is SGHAT, CDR2 FQNNGV. With 1 base removed from V and 3 bases from J, the gap between germline ends came to 10 bases. The CDR3 runs to 15 residues. Here the CDR3 DNA reads TGTGCCAGCAGCTTAGGGTGGCAGCTTGGAAACACCATATATTTT. This codes for CASSLGWQLGNTIYF.

This clone showed up just a few times. The gene calls are TRBV19 and TRBJ1-1; D unresolved. Trimming cost V 5 bases and J 11 bases, with 15 bases left between them. Germline CDR1 and CDR2: LNHDA and SQIVND (reference sequence). This CDR3 has 12 amino acids. CDR3 DNA: TGTGCCAGTAGTTCCCGGACGCAGGAGGCTTTCTTT. Its protein is CASSSRTQEAFF.

The rearrangement joins TRBV9 to TRBJ2-7; 7 bases match TRBD2. CDR3 size: 15 residues. Germline V gene sequence: CDR1 SGDLS, CDR2 YYNGEE. The trim removed 6 bases at V and 5 bases at J, leaving 14 bases unmatched. The CDR3 spells CASNYEGGRWDEQYF. Written as DNA, the CDR3 is TGTGCCAGCAACTACGAGGGAGGGAGGTGGGACGAGCAGTACTTC.

The rearrangement uses TRBV7-2 and TRBJ2-3, with TRBD2 identical over 7 bases. V shed 5 bases and J 6 bases; nucleotides not matched to a gene: 11. Germline loops: CDR1 SGHTA, CDR2 FQGNSA. The CDR3 spans 15 residues. The CDR3 sequence: CASSDLAASGDTQYF. In DNA form, the CDR3 reads TGTGCCAGCAGCGATCTAGCGGCCAGCGGGGATACGCAGTATTTT.

CDR3 DNA sequence: TGTGCCAGCTGGGGCAGTTCAAGCAATCAGCCCCAGCATTTT. Translation gives CASWGSSSNQPQHF. This sequence joins TRBV6-1 and TRBJ1-5; D possibly corresponds to TRBD1 (5 bases). Trimming removed 8 bases at V and 1 base at J, with 12 bases between. Germline loops: CDR1 MNHNS, CDR2 SASEGT. This CDR3 has 14 residues.

The chain joins TRBV7-6 to TRBJ2-2, with TRBD1 identical over 7 bases. Germline assignment: CDR1 SGHVS and CDR2 FNYEAQ. J was trimmed by 4 bases and V by 0 bases; bases with no gene match: 5. CDR3 length equals 16 residues. CDR3 protein: CASSLARGQSTGELFF. CDR3 sequence (DNA): TGTGCCAGCAGCTTAGCGAGGGGGCAGAGCACCGGGGAGCTGTTTTTT.

V gene TRBV5-6 combines with J gene TRBJ2-7, with D uncertain. V was cut by 2 bases and J by 5 bases, with 17 bases left in between. The CDR3 consists of 15 residues. In germline, CDR1 is SGHDT, CDR2 YYEEEE. CDR3 nucleotide sequence: TGTGCCAGCAGCTTACCTATAAGGATTCACGACGAGCAGTACTTC. It yields the protein CASSLPIRIHDEQYF.

The chain recombines TRBV19 with TRBJ1-2; D is perhaps TRBD1 (5 bases). The CDR3 extends over 14 amino acids. V lost 3 bases, J lost 8 bases, and 16 bases lay in between. Germline loops: CDR1 LNHDA, CDR2 SQIVND (reference sequence). The DNA of the CDR3 is TGTGCCAGTAGTATGGCAGGGAATATTTACGGCTACACCTTC. It specifies CASSMAGNIYGYTF.

The genes are TRBV18 and TRBJ1-4; D is unclear. V lost 4 bases and J lost 2, with 8 bases in between. The length of the CDR3 is 14 residues. CDR1 and CDR2 from the germline V gene are KGHSH and LQKENI. The CDR3 sequence is CASSRMGTNEKLFF. The CDR3 DNA sequence: TGTGCCAGCTCACGGATGGGGACTAATGAAAAACTGTTTTTT. Full variable domain (rest looked up from reference TRBV18 and TRBJ1-4): NAGVMQNPRHLVRRRGQEARLRCSPMKGHSHVYWYRQLPEEGLKFMVYLQKENIIDESGMPKERFSAEFPKEGPSILRIQQVVRGDSAAYFCASSRMGTNEKLFFGSGTQLSVL.

J is TRBJ2-7 and V is TRBV6-1, with TRBD2 as a possible D gene (7 bases). The CDR3 contains 15 residues. The V end lost 2 bases, the J end lost 0 bases, and 11 bases lay between the germline ends. Germline assignment: CDR1 MNHNS and CDR2 SASEGT. For the CDR3, the DNA is TGTGCCAGCAGTGAAACGAGGGGGGGCTCCTACGAGCAGTACTTC. This sequence encodes CASSETRGGSYEQYF.

The chain joins TRBV7-7 to TRBJ2-5, with no clear D. The germline V and J ends were trimmed by 6 bases and 5 bases, with 16 bases remaining between them. This CDR3 region has 14 residues. Germline assignment: CDR1 SSHAT and CDR2 FNYEAQ (reference sequence). CDR3 nucleotides: TGTGCCAGCAGGACCGGGTGGCTTAGGGAGACCCAGTACTTC. This sequence encodes CASRTGWLRETQYF.

This clone was seen more than once but under ten times. The rearrangement uses TRBV5-1 and TRBJ2-7; 10 nucleotides agree with TRBD2. This CDR3 comprises 13 residues. The junction had 3 bases not matched to a gene; V was cut back by 6 bases and J by 3 bases. Germline assignment: CDR1 SGHRS and CDR2 YFSETQ. CDR3 nucleotide sequence: TGCGCCAGCACAAGCGGGAGGGGCTACGAGCAGTACTTC. Amino acid sequence: CASTSGRGYEQYF.

This clone was detected only once. The rearrangement joins TRBV4-3 to TRBJ2-1; D gene uncertain. V lost 3 bases and J 0 bases, leaving 9 bases between the germline ends. The germline V gene encodes CDR1 LGHNA and CDR2 YSLEER. This CDR3 comprises 15 residues. The CDR3 coding sequence is TGCGCCAGCAGCCAGTTTCCGGTCTCCTACAATGAGCAGTTCTTC. Translated: CASSQFPVSYNEQFF.

As concerns this clone: The same CDR3 arises from other DNA sequences in this sample as well. The V call is TRBV6-5, the J call TRBJ1-5; tentatively, D is TRBD1 (6 bases). CDR3 size: 15 residues. Between the trimmed V and J ends, which lost 0 bases and 2 bases, there was a span of 8 bases. CDR1 and CDR2 (germline): MNHEY, SVGAGI. Written as DNA, the CDR3 is TGTGCCAGCAGTTACTCAGGGGGGGGCAATCAGCCCCAGCATTTT. It translates to CASSYSGGGNQPQHF.

V is TRBV5-1 and J is TRBJ2-3; 11 nucleotides align to TRBD2. CDR3 length equals 16 residues. Per the germline V gene, CDR1 is SGHRS and CDR2 is YFSETQ. J lost 5 bases, V lost 2 bases, and 7 bases had no gene match. CDR3 sequence (DNA): TGCGCCAGCAGCTTTACTAGCGGGGGAGTGGGAGATACGCAGTATTTT. Its translation is CASSFTSGGVGDTQYF.

The V gene is TRBV7-6, the J gene TRBJ2-1, with D possibly matching TRBD2 (6 bases). The CDR3 is 15 residues long. CDR1 and CDR2 from the germline V gene are SGHVS and FNYEAQ. V lost 9 bases to trimming and J lost 0 bases, with 15 bases between them. CDR3: CASGTDARSYNEQFF. The CDR3 DNA sequence: TGTGCCAGTGGGACTGACGCTCGCTCCTACAATGAGCAGTTCTTC.

This rearrangement joins TRBV6-5 to TRBJ1-2; no reliable D call. This CDR3 is 13 amino acids long. Trimming pared 0 bases from V and 8 bases from J, leaving 10 bases between. CDR1 and CDR2 (germline): MNHEY, SVGAGI. Here the CDR3 reads CASSYSAGFGYTF. CDR3 DNA sequence: TGTGCCAGCAGTTACTCGGCGGGGTTCGGCTACACCTTC.

The chain carries TRBV19 and TRBJ2-5, with D tentatively TRBD2 (6 bases). CDR1 is LNHDA, CDR2 SQIVND, per germline (reference sequence). Trimming removed 10 bases at V and 5 bases at J, with 20 bases between. The CDR3 runs 14 residues. Here the CDR3 reads CATQPGGPGETQYF. CDR3 in DNA: TGTGCCACTCAGCCCGGAGGGCCTGGGGAGACCCAGTACTTC.

This chain uses TRBV7-9 with TRBJ2-7, with 8 nucleotides matching TRBD2. This CDR3 comprises 14 residues. V lost 7 bases to trimming and J lost 3 bases; unmatched junction nucleotides: 8. Per the germline V gene, CDR1 is SEHNR and CDR2 is FQNEAQ (reference sequence). CDR3 in amino acids: CASNTGTRGYEQYF. CDR3 coding DNA: TGTGCCAGCAACACCGGGACTAGAGGCTACGAGCAGTACTTC.

This chain links TRBV23-1 with TRBJ2-7, with D uncertain. TRBV23-1 is noted as an ORF with a role that remains uncertain. V lost 7 bases and J 6 bases, leaving 16 bases between the germline ends. This CDR3 is built from 13 residues. CDR3 nucleotide sequence: TGCGCCAGCATACAATCGTCGGGTCGCGAGCAGTACTTC. This gives the protein CASIQSSGREQYF.

In this sample, this clone turned up once. The chain employs TRBV11-3 and TRBJ1-5; D possibly corresponds to TRBD1 (5 bases). The J call may be faulty, since TRBJ2-3 better matches the DNA end. The germline V gene has CDR1 SGHNT and CDR2 YENEEA. This CDR3 is built from 14 residues. The CDR3 sequence is CASSSPTVHQPQYF. CDR3 coding DNA: TGTGCCAGCAGCTCCCCGACAGTACATCAGCCCCAGTATTTT.